A single sample gave rise to the 15 T cell receptor beta chains below, sequenced in a study of PD-L1 blockade in urothelial cancer. Repertoires were generated with immunoSEQ multiplex PCR, while TCRdb's copy carries only in-frame clones and drops some. Of more than 30,000 clones listed, approximately 90% were seen once; the top ten hold less than 2%. This material consisted of PBMCs, taken around atezolizumab (anti-PD-L1) treatment. These receptors were obtained from a man in his 60s with urothelial cancer.

This clone was found once. The chain employs TRBV5-1 and TRBJ2-3; 9 bases align to TRBD1. CDR1 and CDR2 (germline): SGHRS, YFSETQ. V shed 3 bases and J 3 bases; nucleotides not matched to a gene: 2. The CDR3 runs to 14 residues. CDR3 in DNA: TGCGCCAGCAGCTCCGGACAGGGGACAGATACGCAGTATTTT. This encodes CASSSGQGTDTQYF.

This sequence joins TRBV10-3 and TRBJ1-5, with TRBD1 identical over 7 bases. Germline values: CDR1 ENHRY, CDR2 SYGVKD. Losses at the gene ends were 3 bases for V and 1 base for J; bases not matched to a gene: 3. The CDR3 consists of 15 residues. The DNA of the CDR3 is TGTGCCATCAGTGAAGACAGGGCAAGCAATCAGCCCCAGCATTTT. Protein product: CAISEDRASNQPQHF.

This chain links TRBV6-5 with TRBJ2-7, with 9 bases aligning to TRBD1. V lost 6 bases to trimming and J lost 7 bases; unmatched junction nucleotides: 7. The CDR3 has 13 amino acids. Germline-derived CDR1 and CDR2 are MNHEY and SVGAGI. Here the CDR3 reads CASRPDRGGEQYF. The CDR3 DNA sequence: TGTGCCAGCAGGCCCGACAGGGGGGGAGAGCAGTACTTC.

This clone was observed a few times. This chain connects TRBV5-4 to TRBJ1-1; possible D gene TRBD1, 5 bases. This CDR3 region has 14 residues. CDR1 is SGHNT and CDR2 is YYREEE in the germline V gene (reference sequence). V was pared by 1 base and J by 5 bases, with 12 bases between. The DNA for the CDR3 is TGTGCCAGCAGCTTGATCACCAGGGAAACTGAAGCTTTCTTT. This codes for CASSLITRETEAFF.

The chain uses TRBV29-1 and TRBJ1-2; D is perhaps TRBD1 (5 bases). The CDR3 is 14 residues long. The germline V and J ends were trimmed by 0 bases and 4 bases, with 12 bases remaining between them. Germline loops: CDR1 SQVTM, CDR2 ANQGSEA. CDR3 in amino acids: CSVEDQAGLYGYTF. The DNA of the CDR3 is TGCAGCGTTGAAGATCAGGCGGGACTCTATGGCTACACCTTC.

Here the CDR3 DNA reads TGTGCCAGCAGCCTTTTCTTCTACGAGCAGTACTTC. It specifies CASSLFFYEQYF. This rearrangement joins TRBV7-2 to TRBJ2-7; D gene uncertain. V gave up 5 bases and J gave up 3 bases, with 8 bases separating them. Germline V gives CDR1 SGHTA, CDR2 FQGNSA. The CDR3 sequence is 12 residues long.

The chain employs TRBV7-9 and TRBJ1-1; TRBD1 aligns across 10 bases. CDR1 is SEHNR and CDR2 is FQNEAQ in the germline V gene (reference sequence). The CDR3 has 14 residues. Unmatched junction bases numbered 4, after V lost 5 bases and J lost 4 bases. The DNA of the CDR3 is TGTGCCAGCAGCGCGACAGGGGGCCTCACTGAAGCTTTCTTT. This sequence encodes CASSATGGLTEAFF.

J is TRBJ2-7 and V is TRBV7-9; no firm D call. The CDR3 length is 17 residues. The V and J ends lost 6 bases and 2 bases respectively, with 23 bases between them. Germline V CDR1 and CDR2: SEHNR, FQNEAQ (reference sequence). The CDR3 here is CASSQPGGQIYTYEQYF. In nucleotides, the CDR3 is TGTGCCAGCAGTCAACCCGGTGGGCAAATCTATACCTACGAGCAGTACTTC. Supplemented by reference TRBV7-9 and TRBJ2-7, the full variable domain reads DTGVSQNPRHKITKRGQNVTFRCDPISEHNRLYWYRQTLGQGPEFLTYFQNEAQLEKSRLLSDRFSAERPKGSFSTLEIQRTEQGDSAMYLCASSQPGGQIYTYEQYFGPGTRLTVT.

The V and J genes are TRBV29-1 and TRBJ2-3, with 9 bases aligning to TRBD1. Germline V lookup: CDR1 SQVTM, CDR2 ANQGSEA. Trimming cost V 6 bases and J 6 bases; bases outside gene matches: 10. The CDR3 runs to 14 residues. CDR3 coding DNA: TGCAGCGTGGTCCGGGACAGGGCCTACGATACGCAGTATTTT. Translating it yields CSVVRDRAYDTQYF.

This clone was seen a single time. The V call is TRBV9, the J call TRBJ2-7; TRBD2 might be the D (5 bases). The CDR3 extends over 14 amino acids. Trimming took 3 bases from V and 5 from J, leaving 15 bases between them. The germline CDR1 and CDR2 sequences are SGDLS and YYNGEE. CDR3 in amino acids: CASSAGWKRNEQYF. The CDR3 coding sequence is TGTGCCAGCAGCGCGGGGTGGAAGAGAAACGAGCAGTACTTC.

The gene calls are TRBV30 and TRBJ2-7; no definite D call. The germline V gene encodes CDR1 GTSNPN and CDR2 SVGIG (reference sequence). V lost 4 bases, J lost 4 bases, and 8 bases lay in between. The CDR3 contains 11 residues. CDR3 protein: CAWTREYEQYF. The CDR3 DNA follows: TGTGCCTGGACCCGAGAGTACGAGCAGTACTTC.

The V gene is TRBV10-3, the J gene TRBJ2-7; D is undetermined. CDR1 and CDR2 (germline): ENHRY, SYGVKD. This CDR3 is built from 12 residues. The ends were cut back, 10 bases at V and 0 bases at J, with 10 bases in the middle. CDR3 protein: CASLGSSYEQYF. CDR3 in DNA: TGTGCCAGCCTAGGCAGCTCCTACGAGCAGTACTTC.

The chain employs TRBV5-4 and TRBJ2-5; TRBD1 matches 10 bases. Germline values: CDR1 SGHNT, CDR2 YYREEE (reference sequence). V lost 2 bases to trimming and J lost 3 bases; unmatched junction nucleotides: 4. This CDR3 region has 15 residues. In DNA, the CDR3 is TGTGCCAGCAGCTTAGGGGACAGGGGTGAAGAGACCCAGTACTTC. It encodes CASSLGDRGEETQYF.

The chain employs TRBV19 and TRBJ1-2, with D perhaps TRBD1 (6 bases). CDR3 length equals 16 residues. Germline CDR1 LNHDA, CDR2 SQIVND (reference sequence). Trimming stripped 5 bases from V and 4 bases from J, with 20 bases between. CDR3 in amino acids: CASSVFTGYVAYGYTF. The CDR3 DNA is TGTGCCAGTAGTGTGTTCACAGGGTATGTGGCCTATGGCTACACCTTC.

This clone is medium-sized by share. V gene TRBV28 combines with J gene TRBJ1-5; D is possibly TRBD1 (6 bases). V was shortened by 3 bases and J by 4 bases, with 13 bases between the two germline ends. CDR1 is MDHEN, CDR2 SYDVKM, per germline. There are 15 residues in the CDR3. CDR3 region: CASSFEGDKNQPQHF. The CDR3 DNA follows: TGTGCCAGCAGTTTTGAGGGGGACAAAAATCAGCCCCAGCATTTT.